This T cell receptor beta chain was obtained from a study of type 1 regulatory T cells. Turning to the study itself: An in vitro protocol generated T-allo10, a Tr1-enriched, alloantigen-specific CD4 T cell product.

Comment on this clonotype: Its antigen is still unknown.

MiXCR, run by TCRdb on the reads, gives a single entry per CDR3 protein. The sample shows 60,000 to 80,000 distinct CDR3 sequences, around 60% of them seen only once. CDR1 SNHLY and CDR2 FYNNEI come from the germline V gene. This CDR3 contains 11 residues. Trimming shortened V by 11 bases and J by 6 bases, and 12 bases separated the two germline ends. The graft donor-derived T-allo10 cells reportedly recognize host alloantigens, are anergic, and suppress alloantigen-specifically. J is TRBJ2-3 and V is TRBV2; either TRBD1 or TRBD2 may fit D (6 bases each). The clonotype originates from a human donor in good health. The sample was cultured T cells, either the whole culture or a sorted T cell fraction (not recorded which). The subset here: Tr1-enriched cell product generated in vitro against host alloantigens. CDR3 protein: CAGGGLDTQYF. CDR3 bases: TGTGCCGGAGGGGGGCTGGATACGCAGTATTTT.